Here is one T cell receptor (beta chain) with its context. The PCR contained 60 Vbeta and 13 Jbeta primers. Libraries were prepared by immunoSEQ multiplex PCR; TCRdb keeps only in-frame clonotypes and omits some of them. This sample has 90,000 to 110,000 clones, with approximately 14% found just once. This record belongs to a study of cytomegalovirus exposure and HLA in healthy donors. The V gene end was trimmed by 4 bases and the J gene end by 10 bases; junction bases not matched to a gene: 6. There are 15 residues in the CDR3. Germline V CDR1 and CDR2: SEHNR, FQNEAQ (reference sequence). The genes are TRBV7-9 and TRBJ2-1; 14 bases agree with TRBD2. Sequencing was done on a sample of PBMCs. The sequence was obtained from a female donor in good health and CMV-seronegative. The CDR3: CASSSTSGRAGEQFF. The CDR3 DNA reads TGTGCCAGCAGCTCGACTAGCGGGAGGGCCGGGGAGCAGTTCTTC. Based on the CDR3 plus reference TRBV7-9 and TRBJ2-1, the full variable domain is DTGVSQNPRHKITKRGQNVTFRCDPISEHNRLYWYRQTLGQGPEFLTYFQNEAQLEKSRLLSDRFSAERPKGSFSTLEIQRTEQGDSAMYLCASSSTSGRAGEQFFGPGTRLTVL.